The clone carrying this TCR beta chain turned up a few times. Each CDR3 protein gets one entry after TCRdb re-called the 5' RACE reads with MiXCR. The sample contains 550,000 to 700,000 distinct CDR3 sequences, approximately 22% of which appear only once. The data derive from a study of identical twins. This same sample was also part of a study on T cells expressing NK-cell markers. That work adds: Sorted CD3+CD56+NKG2C+, CD3+CD56+NKG2C- and CD3+CD56-NKG2C+ T cells supplied TCR beta repertoires.

Sequenced material: PBMCs. The TCR sequence derives from a woman between 18 and 29 years old in good health.

CDR3 bases: TGTGCCACAAGACAGGATTTGGGTGGCTACACCTTC. This translates into CATRQDLGGYTF. This chain connects TRBV2 to TRBJ1-2, with D maybe TRBD1 (6 bases). Germline lookup yields CDR1 SNHLY and CDR2 FYNNEI. CDR3 length: 12 amino acids. V lost 10 bases to trimming and J lost 7 bases, with 16 bases between them.